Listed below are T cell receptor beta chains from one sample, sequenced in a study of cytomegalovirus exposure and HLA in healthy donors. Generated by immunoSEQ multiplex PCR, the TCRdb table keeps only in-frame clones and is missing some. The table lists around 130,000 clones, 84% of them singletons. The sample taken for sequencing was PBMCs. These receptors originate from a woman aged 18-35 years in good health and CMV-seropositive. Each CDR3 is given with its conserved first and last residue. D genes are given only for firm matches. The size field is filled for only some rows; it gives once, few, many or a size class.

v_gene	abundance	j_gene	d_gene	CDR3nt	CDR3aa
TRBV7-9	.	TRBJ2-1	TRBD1	TGTGCCAGCAGCCCCGCGGGACAGGGGTTGGATGAGCAGTTCTTC	CASSPAGQGLDEQFF
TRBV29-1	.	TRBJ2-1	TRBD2	TGCAGCGTTGAATGGGCGGGGGGATACAATGAGCAGTTCTTC	CSVEWAGGYNEQFF
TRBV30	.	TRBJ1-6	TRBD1	TGTGCCTGGACCACCTTAGGGACAGGGTCTTCACCCCTCCACTTT	CAWTTLGTGSSPLHF
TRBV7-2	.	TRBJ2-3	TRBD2	TGTGCCAGCAGCCTCAGGACTAGCGGGGGCCTGAGATCGCAGTATTTT	CASSLRTSGGLRSQYF
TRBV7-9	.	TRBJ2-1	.	TGTGCCAGCAGCTCCACTAACCGGGGTAAAGGCAATGAGCAGTTCTTC	CASSSTNRGKGNEQFF
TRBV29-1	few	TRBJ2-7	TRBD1	TGCAGCGTTGAAAGGGACAGGGGAGGGTCGGAGCAGTACTTC	CSVERDRGGSEQYF
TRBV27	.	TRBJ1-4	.	TGTGCCAGCAGGGACTATAATGAAAAACTGTTTTTT	CASRDYNEKLFF
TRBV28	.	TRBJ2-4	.	TGTGCCATCCGACAGTTTGGCGGCAAAAACATTCAGTACTTC	CAIRQFGGKNIQYF
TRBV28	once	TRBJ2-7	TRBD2	TGTGCCAGCAGTTTAGGCGGGGGGGCCCGTTACTTC	CASSLGGGARYF
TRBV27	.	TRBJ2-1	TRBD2	TGTGCCAGCACCATGACTAGCGGGGGGTATAACAATGAGCAGTTCTTC	CASTMTSGGYNNEQFF
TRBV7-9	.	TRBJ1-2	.	TGTGCCAGCAGCCCGCAGGGGAATCCGAACTATGGCTACACCTTC	CASSPQGNPNYGYTF
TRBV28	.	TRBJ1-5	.	TGTGCCAGCAGTTCCCGCAGGGTTGGCAATCAGCCCCAGCATTTT	CASSSRRVGNQPQHF
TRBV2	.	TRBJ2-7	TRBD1	TGTGCCAGCAGCCTAGGACAGGGGACCTACGAGCAGTACTTC	CASSLGQGTYEQYF
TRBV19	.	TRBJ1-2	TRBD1	TGTGCCAGTAGTACCCAAACAGGGACAGGGGGCTATGGCTACACCTTC	CASSTQTGTGGYGYTF
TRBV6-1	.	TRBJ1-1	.	TGTGCCAGCAGAGACTCGGGGGGAGGCCAGGAAGCTTTCTTT	CASRDSGGGQEAFF
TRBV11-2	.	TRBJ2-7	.	TGTGCCAGCAGCTTCTTACCTACCTCCTACGAGCAGTACTTC	CASSFLPTSYEQYF